This is a list of T cell receptor beta chains from one sample in a study of blood T cell repertoires in COVID-19. Produced via immunoSEQ multiplex PCR; TCRdb's table is partial and in-frame only. The sample has 70,000 to 100,000 clones, approximately 78% seen once. Material: peripheral blood. The receptors shown here come from a man between 50 and 59 years old with active or convalescent COVID-19. Each CDR3 is given with its conserved first and last residue. Each record gives: clone size, V gene, J gene, D gene, CDR3 DNA, CDR3 protein. A D gene is named only where the DNA matches it firmly. Size is omitted from some rows. Given values are once, few, many or a class for expanded clones.

clone_size: few
v_call: TRBV6-5
j_call: TRBJ1-2
d_call: -
cdr3_nt: TGTGCCAGCAGTTACTCGGCAGATCGTGGCTATGGCTACACCTTC
cdr3_aa: CASSYSADRGYGYTF

clone_size: -
v_call: TRBV28
j_call: TRBJ1-5
d_call: -
cdr3_nt: TGTGCCAGCGGAACAGGTAGCAATCAGCCCCAGCATTTT
cdr3_aa: CASGTGSNQPQHF

clone_size: -
v_call: TRBV7-9
j_call: TRBJ1-2
d_call: -
cdr3_nt: TGTGCCAGCAGCTTAGAGCAGGCTTATGGCTACACCTTC
cdr3_aa: CASSLEQAYGYTF

clone_size: -
v_call: TRBV4-1
j_call: TRBJ1-4
d_call: -
cdr3_nt: TGCGCCAGCAGCCAAGGGGGAAGAGGGGAAAAACTGTTTTTT
cdr3_aa: CASSQGGRGEKLFF

clone_size: -
v_call: TRBV4-2
j_call: TRBJ1-5
d_call: TRBD1
cdr3_nt: TGTGCCAGCAGCCAAGATGGTGGACAGGGGGATCAGCCCCAGCATTTT
cdr3_aa: CASSQDGGQGDQPQHF

clone_size: few
v_call: TRBV30
j_call: TRBJ2-7
d_call: -
cdr3_nt: TGTGCCTGGAGCGCGGGACAGATAGACTCCTACGAGCAGTACTTC
cdr3_aa: CAWSAGQIDSYEQYF

clone_size: -
v_call: TRBV7-9
j_call: TRBJ2-3
d_call: -
cdr3_nt: TGTGCCAGCAGAGCGCCTAGCACAGATACGCAGTATTTT
cdr3_aa: CASRAPSTDTQYF

clone_size: -
v_call: TRBV6-1
j_call: TRBJ1-5
d_call: TRBD1
cdr3_nt: TGTGCCAGCAGTGAGGGACAGGTCAATCAGCCCCAGCATTTT
cdr3_aa: CASSEGQVNQPQHF

clone_size: -
v_call: TRBV7-8
j_call: TRBJ1-6
d_call: TRBD1
cdr3_nt: TGTGCCAGCGTTACAGGGGTAGGGTTTAATTCACCCCTCCACTTT
cdr3_aa: CASVTGVGFNSPLHF

clone_size: -
v_call: TRBV28
j_call: TRBJ1-5
d_call: TRBD1
cdr3_nt: TGTGCCAGCAGTCTAGGGGGACAGGGCAATCAGCCCCAGCATTTT
cdr3_aa: CASSLGGQGNQPQHF

clone_size: -
v_call: TRBV27
j_call: TRBJ2-1
d_call: -
cdr3_nt: TGTGCCAGCAGTCCTCTGGCGGGTCACAATGAGCAGTTCTTC
cdr3_aa: CASSPLAGHNEQFF

clone_size: -
v_call: TRBV4-1
j_call: TRBJ2-5
d_call: -
cdr3_nt: TGCGCCAGCAGCCAAGATCTTAATTTGCCCAGCGGCGAGACCCAGTACTTC
cdr3_aa: CASSQDLNLPSGETQYF

clone_size: -
v_call: TRBV7-2
j_call: TRBJ1-5
d_call: TRBD1
cdr3_nt: TGTGCCAGCAGCTTAATAGTCGGGACAGGAAGCAATCAGCCCCAGCATTTT
cdr3_aa: CASSLIVGTGSNQPQHF

clone_size: -
v_call: TRBV5-5
j_call: TRBJ2-5
d_call: -
cdr3_nt: TGTGCCAGCAGCCAGACAGGATTTCAGGTTGAGACCCAGTACTTC
cdr3_aa: CASSQTGFQVETQYF

clone_size: -
v_call: TRBV11-2
j_call: TRBJ1-6
d_call: TRBD1
cdr3_nt: TGTGCCAGCAGCAAAGGGACAGGGCTAATCTCACCCCTCCACTTT
cdr3_aa: CASSKGTGLISPLHF

clone_size: -
v_call: TRBV5-1
j_call: TRBJ1-6
d_call: -
cdr3_nt: TGCGCCAGCAGCTTGGTAGATAATTCACCCCTCCACTTT
cdr3_aa: CASSLVDNSPLHF

clone_size: -
v_call: TRBV5-1
j_call: TRBJ1-1
d_call: -
cdr3_nt: TGCGCCAGCAGCTGGGCTCAGGGTTCGAACACTGAAGCTTTCTTT
cdr3_aa: CASSWAQGSNTEAFF

clone_size: -
v_call: TRBV10-3
j_call: TRBJ1-4
d_call: -
cdr3_nt: TGTGCCATCAGTGCTGGGGAGGGGAATGAAAAACTGTTTTTT
cdr3_aa: CAISAGEGNEKLFF

clone_size: -
v_call: TRBV5-6
j_call: TRBJ2-1
d_call: TRBD2
cdr3_nt: TGTGCCAGCAGCCTTACTAGCGGGGGCCGTCGGGACGGGCAGTTCTTC
cdr3_aa: CASSLTSGGRRDGQFF

clone_size: -
v_call: TRBV11-3
j_call: TRBJ2-5
d_call: TRBD1
cdr3_nt: TGTGCCAGCAGCGGGACAGAAGGGGAGACCCAGTACTTC
cdr3_aa: CASSGTEGETQYF

clone_size: -
v_call: TRBV5-6
j_call: TRBJ1-4
d_call: TRBD1
cdr3_nt: TGTGCCAGCAGCTGGGACAGGGGTGAAAAACTGTTTTTT
cdr3_aa: CASSWDRGEKLFF

clone_size: -
v_call: TRBV7-9
j_call: TRBJ1-3
d_call: TRBD1
cdr3_nt: TGTGCCAGCAGCTTCACAGGGGTCTCTGGAAACACCATATATTTT
cdr3_aa: CASSFTGVSGNTIYF

clone_size: -
v_call: TRBV11-2
j_call: TRBJ2-3
d_call: -
cdr3_nt: TGTGCCAGCAGCCTAGCCCCAGGTGCGGGGGATACGCAGTATTTT
cdr3_aa: CASSLAPGAGDTQYF

clone_size: -
v_call: TRBV10-3
j_call: TRBJ2-3
d_call: -
cdr3_nt: TGTGCCATCAGTGAACTCGGCTTTCCTTCGGGGGATACGCAGTATTTT
cdr3_aa: CAISELGFPSGDTQYF

clone_size: -
v_call: TRBV6-2/TRBV6-3
j_call: TRBJ1-5
d_call: -
cdr3_nt: TGTGCCAGCAGCTCAAATCAACATAGCAATCAGCCCCAGCATTTT
cdr3_aa: CASSSNQHSNQPQHF

clone_size: -
v_call: TRBV7-8
j_call: TRBJ2-7
d_call: TRBD2
cdr3_nt: TGTGCCAGCAGCCCCGGGACTAGCGGCTCCTACGAGCAGTACTTC
cdr3_aa: CASSPGTSGSYEQYF

clone_size: -
v_call: TRBV5-4
j_call: TRBJ1-2
d_call: -
cdr3_nt: TGTGCCAGCAGTCTGACCGTCAGTAGTGGACAGTATGGCTACACCTTC
cdr3_aa: CASSLTVSSGQYGYTF

clone_size: few
v_call: TRBV5-1
j_call: TRBJ2-5
d_call: TRBD1
cdr3_nt: TGCGCCAGCAGCTTGGGGGACAGGCGACAAGAGACCCAGTACTTC
cdr3_aa: CASSLGDRRQETQYF

clone_size: -
v_call: TRBV28
j_call: TRBJ2-4
d_call: TRBD1
cdr3_nt: TGTGCCAGCACCGGGACAGGGGCTTCGGCCAAAAACATTCAGTACTTC
cdr3_aa: CASTGTGASAKNIQYF

clone_size: -
v_call: TRBV6-5
j_call: TRBJ2-2
d_call: -
cdr3_nt: TGTGCCAGCAGCAGCGGGACACCGAACACCGGGGAGCTGTTTTTT
cdr3_aa: CASSSGTPNTGELFF

clone_size: -
v_call: TRBV19
j_call: TRBJ1-1
d_call: -
cdr3_nt: TGTGCCAGTAGTGCCCTCGGCGGAACGAACACTGAAGCTTTCTTT
cdr3_aa: CASSALGGTNTEAFF

clone_size: few
v_call: TRBV19
j_call: TRBJ1-5
d_call: TRBD1
cdr3_nt: TGTGCCAGTAGTAAAATCAAACAGGGGTATAGCAATCAGCCCCAGCATTTT
cdr3_aa: CASSKIKQGYSNQPQHF

clone_size: -
v_call: TRBV6-5
j_call: TRBJ1-2
d_call: TRBD1
cdr3_nt: TGTGCCAGCAGTAACTCAGGGGGCGCAGGCTATGGCTACACCTTC
cdr3_aa: CASSNSGGAGYGYTF

clone_size: -
v_call: TRBV19
j_call: TRBJ2-5
d_call: TRBD2
cdr3_nt: TGTGCCAGTAGCGGAACTAGCGGGGGTGGCGGGGAGACCCAGTACTTC
cdr3_aa: CASSGTSGGGGETQYF

clone_size: -
v_call: TRBV28
j_call: TRBJ1-4
d_call: TRBD1
cdr3_nt: TGTGCCAGCAGGGCAGGGGGTGCCACTAATGAAAAACTGTTTTTT
cdr3_aa: CASRAGGATNEKLFF

clone_size: few
v_call: TRBV5-1
j_call: TRBJ1-4
d_call: -
cdr3_nt: TGCGCCAGCAGCTTGTTCGGGAACCCAAATGAAAAACTGTTTTTT
cdr3_aa: CASSLFGNPNEKLFF

clone_size: -
v_call: TRBV3-1/TRBV3-2
j_call: TRBJ2-1
d_call: TRBD2
cdr3_nt: TGTGCCAGCAGCCCATCACTAGCGGGGGACCACAATGAGCAGTTCTTC
cdr3_aa: CASSPSLAGDHNEQFF

clone_size: -
v_call: TRBV5-1
j_call: TRBJ2-5
d_call: -
cdr3_nt: TGCGCCAGCAGCGGGGGCGGGCGGACCCAGGAGACCCAGTACTTC
cdr3_aa: CASSGGGRTQETQYF

clone_size: -
v_call: TRBV28
j_call: TRBJ2-3
d_call: -
cdr3_nt: TGTGCCAGCAGTTTAAGAGGGGGAGAAGATACGCAGTATTTT
cdr3_aa: CASSLRGGEDTQYF

clone_size: -
v_call: TRBV9
j_call: TRBJ1-2
d_call: -
cdr3_nt: TGTGCCAGCAGCGTAGAAGACAGGACCCTAAACTATGGCTACACCTTC
cdr3_aa: CASSVEDRTLNYGYTF

clone_size: -
v_call: TRBV27
j_call: TRBJ1-6
d_call: TRBD1
cdr3_nt: TGTGCCAGCAGTAAGAACAGGGGGGAACCCCTCCACTTT
cdr3_aa: CASSKNRGEPLHF

clone_size: -
v_call: TRBV25-1
j_call: TRBJ2-5
d_call: TRBD1
cdr3_nt: TGTGCCAGCAGTTCGACAGGGCATCCTAGAGAGACCCAGTACTTC
cdr3_aa: CASSSTGHPRETQYF

clone_size: -
v_call: TRBV5-1
j_call: TRBJ1-4
d_call: -
cdr3_nt: TGCGCCAGCAGCTTGGACGAGTCGGGAGGGGAAAAACTGTTTTTT
cdr3_aa: CASSLDESGGEKLFF

clone_size: once
v_call: TRBV3-1/TRBV3-2
j_call: TRBJ2-3
d_call: -
cdr3_nt: TGTGCCAGCAGCCAGCGGACAGATACGCAGTATTTT
cdr3_aa: CASSQRTDTQYF

clone_size: -
v_call: TRBV18
j_call: TRBJ1-5
d_call: TRBD1
cdr3_nt: TGTGCCAGCTCACACGGGACAGTGGGACAGCCCCAGCATTTT
cdr3_aa: CASSHGTVGQPQHF

clone_size: -
v_call: TRBV28
j_call: TRBJ1-2
d_call: TRBD1
cdr3_nt: TGTGCCAGCAGCCTTCTCTTGGGACAGGGAATCGGCTACACCTTC
cdr3_aa: CASSLLLGQGIGYTF

clone_size: -
v_call: TRBV10-1
j_call: TRBJ2-1
d_call: -
cdr3_nt: TGCGCCAGCAGTGGGGAGGGGGGGGTCTACAATGAGCAGTTCTTC
cdr3_aa: CASSGEGGVYNEQFF

clone_size: -
v_call: TRBV18
j_call: TRBJ2-7
d_call: TRBD1
cdr3_nt: TGTGCCAGCTCACTCCGGGACAGGGCTATAGGGAGAGTGGAGCAGTACTTC
cdr3_aa: CASSLRDRAIGRVEQYF

clone_size: -
v_call: TRBV7-9
j_call: TRBJ1-2
d_call: -
cdr3_nt: TGTGCCAGCAGCACAACAGGGAACGATGGCTACACCTTC
cdr3_aa: CASSTTGNDGYTF

clone_size: -
v_call: TRBV7-2
j_call: TRBJ1-3
d_call: TRBD1
cdr3_nt: TGTGCCAGCAGCTTAGAGGGGACAGGCTCTGGAAACACCATATATTTT
cdr3_aa: CASSLEGTGSGNTIYF

clone_size: -
v_call: TRBV27
j_call: TRBJ1-3
d_call: TRBD1
cdr3_nt: TGTGCCAGCCGAGACAGGGGCTCTGGAAACACCATATATTTT
cdr3_aa: CASRDRGSGNTIYF

clone_size: -
v_call: TRBV10-1
j_call: TRBJ2-3
d_call: -
cdr3_nt: TGCGCCAGCAGTGAGTCGATGGTACCGGGGACGCAGTATTTT
cdr3_aa: CASSESMVPGTQYF

clone_size: -
v_call: TRBV25-1
j_call: TRBJ1-2
d_call: TRBD1
cdr3_nt: TGTGCCAGCAGTGATCAGGGGGGAATGGTAACTGGCTACACCTTC
cdr3_aa: CASSDQGGMVTGYTF

clone_size: -
v_call: TRBV6-1
j_call: TRBJ2-3
d_call: TRBD2
cdr3_nt: TGTGCCAGCAGTGACAAACAGCGGGGACTCGGCACAGATACGCAGTATTTT
cdr3_aa: CASSDKQRGLGTDTQYF

clone_size: -
v_call: TRBV9
j_call: TRBJ2-5
d_call: -
cdr3_nt: TGTGCCAGCAGCGTTTTGACAGGCGGTGAGACCCAGTACTTC
cdr3_aa: CASSVLTGGETQYF

clone_size: -
v_call: TRBV4-3
j_call: TRBJ1-4
d_call: -
cdr3_nt: TGCGCCAGCAGCCAAGACCTGGGGGGGGTTAATGAAAAACTGTTTTTT
cdr3_aa: CASSQDLGGVNEKLFF

clone_size: -
v_call: TRBV2
j_call: TRBJ2-1
d_call: -
cdr3_nt: TGTGCCAGCAGTGGGCAGGGACACTCCTACAATGAGCAGTTCTTC
cdr3_aa: CASSGQGHSYNEQFF

clone_size: -
v_call: TRBV6-1
j_call: TRBJ1-2
d_call: TRBD1
cdr3_nt: TGTGCCAGCAGTGAACTACAGGGGGCGGGGACCTATGGCTACACCTTC
cdr3_aa: CASSELQGAGTYGYTF